A selection of T cell receptor beta chains follows, all from one sample in a study of control samples from healthy donors and cancer patients. This table comes from immunoSEQ multiplex PCR, and its TCRdb copy is limited to in-frame clones, with some not included. This table holds about 160,000 clones, about 94% found once. What was sequenced was PBMCs. The receptors were gathered from a man aged 55 to 70 with colorectal cancer. Each CDR3 is given with its conserved first and last residue. D genes are given only for firm matches. Only part of the rows carry a size: once, few, many, or a class if the clone is expanded.

v_gene,abundance,j_gene,d_gene,CDR3aa,CDR3nt
TRBV7-9,NA,TRBJ1-1,NA,CASSPQANTEAFF,TGTGCCAGCAGCCCACAGGCTAACACTGAAGCTTTCTTT
TRBV30,NA,TRBJ1-6,NA,CAWRRPDKDNSPLHF,TGTGCCTGGAGGAGGCCGGACAAGGATAATTCACCCCTCCACTTT
TRBV6-5,NA,TRBJ2-1,TRBD1,CASSATGGNEQFF,TGTGCCAGCAGCGCGACAGGGGGTAATGAGCAGTTCTTC
TRBV7-8,NA,TRBJ1-2,NA,CASSLAVENGGYTF,TGTGCCAGCAGCTTAGCGGTTGAAAATGGGGGCTACACCTTC
TRBV19,NA,TRBJ1-5,TRBD1,CASSIAGRGIQPQHF,TGTGCCAGTAGTATAGCCGGCAGGGGGATTCAGCCCCAGCATTTT
TRBV11-2,NA,TRBJ2-7,NA,CASSFGDTYYEQYF,TGTGCCAGCAGCTTTGGGGACACTTACTACGAGCAGTACTTC
TRBV6-5,NA,TRBJ2-1,NA,CASSYSLAQTNEQFF,TGTGCCAGCAGTTACTCACTAGCTCAAACCAATGAGCAGTTCTTC
TRBV19,NA,TRBJ1-1,NA,CASSPQGGNTEAFF,TGTGCCAGTAGCCCGCAGGGTGGTAACACTGAAGCTTTCTTT
TRBV3-1/TRBV3-2,NA,TRBJ1-2,NA,CASSQGVNSYGYTF,TGTGCCAGCAGCCAAGGGGTCAATTCCTATGGCTACACCTTC
TRBV18,NA,TRBJ2-1,NA,CASSPVGGHEQFF,TGTGCCAGCTCACCAGTAGGAGGACATGAGCAGTTCTTC
TRBV4-3,NA,TRBJ2-7,TRBD1,CASSQVGTGGMYEQYF,TGCGCCAGCAGCCAAGTCGGGACAGGGGGCATGTACGAGCAGTACTTC
TRBV4-3,NA,TRBJ1-5,NA,CASSQDRGTSNQPQHF,TGCGCCAGCAGCCAAGATAGGGGAACTTCTAATCAGCCCCAGCATTTT
TRBV7-2,NA,TRBJ2-5,NA,CASSLAQGTGQETQYF,TGTGCCAGCAGCTTAGCGCAGGGGACGGGCCAAGAGACCCAGTACTTC
TRBV10-1,NA,TRBJ2-5,NA,CASSESTGQETQYF,TGCGCCAGCAGTGAGTCAACAGGCCAAGAGACCCAGTACTTC
TRBV14,medium-sized,TRBJ1-3,NA,CASSQAPSSGNTIYF,TGTGCCAGCAGCCAAGCACCGAGCTCTGGAAACACCATATATTTT
TRBV27,NA,TRBJ1-1,NA,CASSPTAGWGTEAFF,TGTGCCAGCAGTCCCACCGCAGGGTGGGGGACTGAAGCTTTCTTT
TRBV7-2,NA,TRBJ1-3,TRBD1,CASSLGTGKSGNTIYF,TGTGCCAGCAGCTTAGGGACAGGGAAATCCGGAAACACCATATATTTT
TRBV5-5,NA,TRBJ1-1,TRBD1,CASSKTGQAVNTEAFF,TGTGCCAGCAGTAAGACTGGACAGGCAGTGAACACTGAAGCTTTCTTT
TRBV9,NA,TRBJ2-3,NA,CASSVFSGTDTQYF,TGTGCCAGCAGCGTGTTCTCCGGCACAGATACGCAGTATTTT
TRBV27,once,TRBJ2-7,NA,CASSLDSGLYEQYF,TGTGCCAGCAGTTTAGACAGCGGGCTATACGAGCAGTACTTC
TRBV28,once,TRBJ2-7,TRBD2,CASSLSGGKRANFPYEQYF,TGTGCCAGCAGTTTATCGGGGGGTAAACGGGCCAACTTCCCCTACGAGCAGTACTTC
TRBV30,once,TRBJ1-6,NA,CAWSVDPNRSPLHF,TGTGCCTGGAGTGTAGACCCCAACCGGTCACCCCTCCACTTT
TRBV6-5,NA,TRBJ2-7,NA,CASRGRGPHEQYF,TGTGCCAGCAGGGGCAGGGGTCCCCACGAGCAGTACTTC
TRBV9,NA,TRBJ2-1,NA,CASTSRGQIINEQFF,TGTGCCAGCACCTCAAGGGGACAAATCATAAATGAGCAGTTCTTC
TRBV10-2,NA,TRBJ2-5,NA,CASSDQQGGQETQYF,TGCGCCAGCAGTGACCAACAGGGCGGGCAAGAGACCCAGTACTTC
TRBV5-1,NA,TRBJ2-7,NA,CASSGRLSSYEQYF,TGCGCCAGCTCAGGGAGGTTGAGCTCCTACGAGCAGTACTTC
TRBV6-5,NA,TRBJ2-3,TRBD2,CASSYGTGGPDTQYF,TGTGCCAGCAGTTACGGGACGGGGGGGCCAGATACGCAGTATTTT
TRBV7-7,NA,TRBJ1-1,NA,CASSQDRNTEAFF,TGTGCCAGCAGCCAAGACAGGAACACTGAAGCTTTCTTT
TRBV7-9,NA,TRBJ2-3,NA,CASRTLEDTQYF,TGTGCCAGCAGGACCCTCGAAGATACGCAGTATTTT
TRBV5-6,NA,TRBJ1-2,NA,CASSLEGGSPLF,TGTGCCAGCAGCTTGGAGGGCGGGTCTCCCCTATTC
TRBV3-1/TRBV3-2,NA,TRBJ2-1,NA,CASSQVQNYNEQFF,TGTGCCAGCAGCCAAGTACAGAACTACAATGAGCAGTTCTTC
TRBV24-1,NA,TRBJ2-3,NA,CATSDPREGTNTDTQYF,TGTGCCACCAGTGACCCCCGGGAAGGGACCAACACAGATACGCAGTATTTT
TRBV19,NA,TRBJ1-4,TRBD1,CASSNAPGQGGEKLFF,TGTGCCAGTAGTAATGCACCGGGACAGGGTGGCGAAAAACTGTTTTTT
TRBV7-9,once,TRBJ2-1,TRBD2,CASSPSGGSYNEQFF,TGTGCCAGCAGCCCGAGCGGGGGCTCCTACAATGAGCAGTTCTTC
TRBV9,NA,TRBJ1-3,NA,CASSVVGVDGNTIYF,TGTGCCAGCAGCGTAGTAGGGGTCGATGGAAACACCATATATTTT
TRBV27,NA,TRBJ2-1,NA,CASSLLGGSYNEQFF,TGTGCCAGCAGTTTATTGGGGGGCTCCTACAATGAGCAGTTCTTC
TRBV6-4,NA,TRBJ1-1,NA,CASRNTDRNTEAFF,TGTGCCAGCAGAAACACGGACAGGAACACTGAAGCTTTCTTT
TRBV9,NA,TRBJ1-2,TRBD1,CASSRGTDYGYTF,TGTGCCAGCAGCCGAGGGACAGACTATGGCTACACCTTC
TRBV6-5,NA,TRBJ2-1,NA,CATRTVNGEQFF,TGTGCCACGAGGACAGTTAACGGAGAGCAGTTCTTC
TRBV6-5,NA,TRBJ2-5,TRBD1,CASSYGQGAETQYF,TGTGCCAGCAGTTACGGACAGGGGGCGGAGACCCAGTACTTC
TRBV3-1/TRBV3-2,NA,TRBJ2-5,TRBD2,CASSQGTSSWQETQYF,TGTGCCAGCAGCCAAGGGACTAGTTCGTGGCAAGAGACCCAGTACTTC
TRBV11-1,NA,TRBJ2-5,NA,CASSFWGEETQYF,TGTGCCAGCAGCTTCTGGGGAGAGGAGACCCAGTACTTC
TRBV11-2,once,TRBJ2-3,NA,CASSLKGGGASDTQYF,TGTGCCAGCAGCTTAAAGGGTGGGGGGGCCTCAGATACGCAGTATTTT
TRBV28,few,TRBJ2-1,NA,CASSPQSAGTHLYNEQFF,TGTGCCAGCAGTCCACAGTCCGCCGGGACGCACTTGTACAATGAGCAGTTCTTC
TRBV29-1,NA,TRBJ2-4,NA,CSVARDGTKNIQYF,TGCAGCGTCGCCCGAGACGGTACCAAAAACATTCAGTACTTC
TRBV28,NA,TRBJ2-3,TRBD2,CASSFGGADDTQYF,TGTGCCAGCAGTTTCGGGGGGGCTGACGATACGCAGTATTTT
TRBV2,once,TRBJ2-7,TRBD1,CASRDARGPPYEQYF,TGTGCCAGCAGGGATGCCAGGGGGCCCCCCTACGAGCAGTACTTC
TRBV6-5,NA,TRBJ1-1,NA,CASTPGGMNTEAFF,TGTGCCAGCACCCCCGGGGGTATGAACACTGAAGCTTTCTTT